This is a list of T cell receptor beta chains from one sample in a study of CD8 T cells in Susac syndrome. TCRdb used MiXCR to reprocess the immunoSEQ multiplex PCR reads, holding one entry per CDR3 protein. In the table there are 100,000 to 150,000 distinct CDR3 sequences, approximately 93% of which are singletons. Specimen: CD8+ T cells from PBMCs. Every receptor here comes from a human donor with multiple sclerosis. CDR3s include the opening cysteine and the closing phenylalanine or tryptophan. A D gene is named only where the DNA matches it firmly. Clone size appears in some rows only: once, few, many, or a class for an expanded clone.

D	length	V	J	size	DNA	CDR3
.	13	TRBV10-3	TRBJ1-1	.	TGTGCCATCAGTGAAGGCTTGAGGGTCGGAACTTTCTTT	CAISEGLRVGTFF
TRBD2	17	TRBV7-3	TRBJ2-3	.	TGTGCCAGCAGCGGGGGGACTAGCGGGTCCCTGGGAGATACGCAGTATTTT	CASSGGTSGSLGDTQYF
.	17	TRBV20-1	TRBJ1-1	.	TGCAGTGCTAGACCGTGGGGCCGCGGGCATGAGGGCACTGAAGCTTTCTTT	CSARPWGRGHEGTEAFF
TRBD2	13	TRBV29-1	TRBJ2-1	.	TGCAGCGTCGCTAGCGGGAGGGGCAATGAGCAGTTCTTC	CSVASGRGNEQFF
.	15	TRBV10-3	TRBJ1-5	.	TGTGCCATCAAGGAAGGAGGGGGTAGCAATCAGCCCCAGCATTTT	CAIKEGGGSNQPQHF
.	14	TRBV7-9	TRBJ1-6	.	TGTGCCAGCAGTGTGGGGCCTTATAATTCACCCCTCCACTTT	CASSVGPYNSPLHF
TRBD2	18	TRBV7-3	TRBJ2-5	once	TGTGCCAGCAGCCCAAATTGGGCACTAGCGGGAGTCTTGGAGACCCAGTACTTC	CASSPNWALAGVLETQYF
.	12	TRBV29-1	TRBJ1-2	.	TGCAGCGTTGAGGGGAGATCGGGCGGCTACACCTTC	CSVEGRSGGYTF
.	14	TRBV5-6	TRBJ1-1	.	TGTGCCAGCAGCCCTATCGCTTTGAACACTGAAGCTTTCTTT	CASSPIALNTEAFF
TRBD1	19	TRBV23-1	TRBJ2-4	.	TGCGCCAGCAGTCAATCTATCAGGGGGCGCCGGTCATTCAAAAACATTCAGTACTTC	CASSQSIRGRRSFKNIQYF
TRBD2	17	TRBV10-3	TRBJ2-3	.	TGTGCCATCAGCCCGGGCGAAGCGGGAGCTCGGGGAGATACGCAGTATTTT	CAISPGEAGARGDTQYF
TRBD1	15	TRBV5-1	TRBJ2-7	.	TGCGCCAGCAGCTTGGGCCCGACAGGGAACTACGAGCAGTACTTC	CASSLGPTGNYEQYF
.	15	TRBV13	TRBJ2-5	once	TGTGCCAGCAGCTTAGACCTGGAACAAGGGGAGACCCAGTACTTC	CASSLDLEQGETQYF
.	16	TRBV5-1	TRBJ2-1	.	TGCGCCAGCAGCTTGGGGCTCCAGAGCTCCTACAATGAGCAGTTCTTC	CASSLGLQSSYNEQFF
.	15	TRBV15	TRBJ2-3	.	TGTGCCACCAGCAGGGGGGTCTTGGGCAATCAGCCCCAGTATTTT	CATSRGVLGNQPQYF
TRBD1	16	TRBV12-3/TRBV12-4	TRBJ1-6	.	TGTGCCAGCAGGGACAGGGGGCTGAGGGGTAATTCACCCCTCCACTTT	CASRDRGLRGNSPLHF
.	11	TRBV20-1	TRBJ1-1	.	TGCAGTGCTAGGGGGCAGGGATTAGCTTTCTTT	CSARGQGLAFF
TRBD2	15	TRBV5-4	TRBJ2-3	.	TGTGCCAGCAGCTTGCCCGGGACTAGCAGGGGAGCGCAGTATTTT	CASSLPGTSRGAQYF
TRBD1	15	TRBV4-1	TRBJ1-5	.	TGCGCCAGCAGCCACCAGACAGGGGGCAATCAGCCCCAGCATTTT	CASSHQTGGNQPQHF
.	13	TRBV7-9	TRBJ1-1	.	TGTGCCAGCAGCTTAGGGACCCGGACTGAAGCTTTCTTT	CASSLGTRTEAFF
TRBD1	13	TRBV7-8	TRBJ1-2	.	TGTGCCAGCAGCTGGGGGACAGGGGATGGCTACACCTTC	CASSWGTGDGYTF
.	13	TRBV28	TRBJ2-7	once	TGTGCCAGCAGTTTAGTTGGGGCGCGCGAGCAGTACTTC	CASSLVGAREQYF
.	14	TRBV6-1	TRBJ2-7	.	TGTGCCAGCAGTGAATTCGGGGGTAACTACGAGCAGTACTTC	CASSEFGGNYEQYF
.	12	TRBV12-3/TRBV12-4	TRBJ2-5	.	TGTGCCAGCAGTTCCGACCAAGAGACCCAGTACTTC	CASSSDQETQYF
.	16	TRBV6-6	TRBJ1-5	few	TGTGCCAGCAGTCCACAGCGATCAGATAGCAATCAGCCCCAGCATTTT	CASSPQRSDSNQPQHF
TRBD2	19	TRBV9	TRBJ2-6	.	TGTGCCAGCAGCGTAGACGGGCGGGGACTAGCGACAGGGGCCAACGTCCTGACTTTC	CASSVDGRGLATGANVLTF
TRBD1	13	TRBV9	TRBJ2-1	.	TGTGCCAGCAGCCCGGACAGGGAGGATGAGCAGTTCTTC	CASSPDREDEQFF
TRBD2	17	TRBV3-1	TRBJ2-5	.	TGTGCCAGCAGCCAAGTGTTTAGCGGGGTTCCGGGAGAGACCCAGTACTTC	CASSQVFSGVPGETQYF
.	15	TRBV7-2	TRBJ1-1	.	TGTGCCAGCAGCTTAGGTGGAGGGGGAAACACTGAAGCTTTCTTT	CASSLGGGGNTEAFF
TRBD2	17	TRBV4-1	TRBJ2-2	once	TGCGCCAGCAGCCCCCGGGGGAGCGGGGGGCTCGCCGGGGAGCTGTTTTTT	CASSPRGSGGLAGELFF
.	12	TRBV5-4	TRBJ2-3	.	TGTGCCAGCAGCTTGCTGGCAGATACGCAGTATTTT	CASSLLADTQYF
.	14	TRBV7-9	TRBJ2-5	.	TGTGCCAGCAGCTTAGGAGGGTTAAGAGAGACCCAGTACTTC	CASSLGGLRETQYF
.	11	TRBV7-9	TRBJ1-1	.	TGTGCCAGCCGGTGGGGTACTGAAGCTTTCTTT	CASRWGTEAFF
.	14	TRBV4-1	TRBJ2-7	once	TGCGCCAGCAGCCAAGGGCAGGGGAGCGACGAGCAGTACTTC	CASSQGQGSDEQYF
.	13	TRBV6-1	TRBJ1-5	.	TGTGCCACCCTCGGGTCGGGCAATCAGCCCCAGCATTTT	CATLGSGNQPQHF
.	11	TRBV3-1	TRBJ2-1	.	TGTGCCGTGGGGTGGGGCAATGAGCAGTTCTTC	CAVGWGNEQFF
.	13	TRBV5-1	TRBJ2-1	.	TGCGCCAGCAGCTTGGTTAGGGGAGATGAGCAGTTCTTC	CASSLVRGDEQFF
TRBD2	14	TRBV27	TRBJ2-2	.	TGTGCCAGCAGTTCCCGGGAGGCTGCCGGGGAGCTTTTTTTT	CASSSREAAGELFF
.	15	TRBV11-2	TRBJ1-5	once	TGTGCCAGCAGCTTAGAAGGGACAACAAATCAGCCCCAGCATTTT	CASSLEGTTNQPQHF
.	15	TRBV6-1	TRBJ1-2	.	TGTGCCAGCAGTTGGGAGGACACAGGGACCTATGGCTACACCTTC	CASSWEDTGTYGYTF
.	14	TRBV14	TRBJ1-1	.	TGTGCCAGCAGCGCTACTTGGGGTGACACTGAAGCTTTCTTT	CASSATWGDTEAFF
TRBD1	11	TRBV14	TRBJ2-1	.	TGTGCCAGCAGGCACAGGGGGGAGCAGTTCTTC	CASRHRGEQFF
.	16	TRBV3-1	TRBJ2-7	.	TGTGCCAGCAGTCACTTAGGACAGACCGATTACTACGAGCAGTACTTC	CASSHLGQTDYYEQYF
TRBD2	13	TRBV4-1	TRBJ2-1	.	TGCGCCACCAGCAGCCAAGCGGGGAAGGTTCAGTTCTTC	CATSSQAGKVQFF
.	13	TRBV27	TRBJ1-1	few	TGTGCCAGCAGTTTGGGACCGAACACTGAAGCTTTCTTT	CASSLGPNTEAFF
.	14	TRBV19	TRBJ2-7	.	TGTGCCAGTAGTCTGGGACGGGGCGTTTACGAGCAGTACTTC	CASSLGRGVYEQYF
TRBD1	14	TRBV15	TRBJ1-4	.	TGTGCCACCAGCACCAGGGGGCGCGGGGAAAAACTGTTTTTT	CATSTRGRGEKLFF
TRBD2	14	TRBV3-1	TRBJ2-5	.	TGTGCCAGCAGCCAAGTCACTAGCGGAGAGACCCAGTACTTC	CASSQVTSGETQYF
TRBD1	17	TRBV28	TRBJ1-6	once	TGTGCCAGCAGTTACCCCCGGACAGGGACGGGGGATTCACCCCTCCACTTT	CASSYPRTGTGDSPLHF
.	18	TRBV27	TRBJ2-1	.	TGTGCCAGCAGTTTACGGGGGGCCTCGGGGGGCTCCTACAATGAGCAGTTCTTC	CASSLRGASGGSYNEQFF
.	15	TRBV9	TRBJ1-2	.	TGTGCCAGCAGCGTCGGTGAGGGGTTAGGGTATGGCTACACCTTC	CASSVGEGLGYGYTF
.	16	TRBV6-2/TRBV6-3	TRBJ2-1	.	TGTGCCAGCAGAGACCCGGTGGGCGGGGTGTACAATGAGCAGTTCTTC	CASRDPVGGVYNEQFF